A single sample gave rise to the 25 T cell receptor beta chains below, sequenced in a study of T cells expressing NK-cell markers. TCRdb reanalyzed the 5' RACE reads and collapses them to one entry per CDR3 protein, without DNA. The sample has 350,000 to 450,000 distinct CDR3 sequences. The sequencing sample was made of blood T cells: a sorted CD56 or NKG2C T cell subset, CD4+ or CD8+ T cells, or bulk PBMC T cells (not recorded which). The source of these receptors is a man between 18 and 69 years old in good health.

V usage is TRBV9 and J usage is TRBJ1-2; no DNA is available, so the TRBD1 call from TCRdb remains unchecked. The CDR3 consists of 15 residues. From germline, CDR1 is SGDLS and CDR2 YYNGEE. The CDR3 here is CASSVFPGTGVDYTF.

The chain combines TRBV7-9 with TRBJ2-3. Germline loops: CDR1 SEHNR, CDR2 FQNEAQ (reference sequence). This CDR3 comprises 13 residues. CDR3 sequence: CASSRTGTDTQYF. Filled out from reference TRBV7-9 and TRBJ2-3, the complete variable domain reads DTGVSQNPRHKITKRGQNVTFRCDPISEHNRLYWYRQTLGQGPEFLTYFQNEAQLEKSRLLSDRFSAERPKGSFSTLEIQRTEQGDSAMYLCASSRTGTDTQYFGPGTRLTVL.

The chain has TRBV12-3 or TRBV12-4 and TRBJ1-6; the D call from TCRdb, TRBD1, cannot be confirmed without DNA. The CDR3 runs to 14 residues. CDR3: CASSAGPYNSPLHF.

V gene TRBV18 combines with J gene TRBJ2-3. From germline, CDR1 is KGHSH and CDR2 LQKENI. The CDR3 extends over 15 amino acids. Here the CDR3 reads CASSPAFVVADTQYF.

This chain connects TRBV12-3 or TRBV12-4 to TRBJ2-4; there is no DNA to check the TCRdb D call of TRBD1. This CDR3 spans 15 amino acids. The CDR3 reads CASSLQGIAKNIQYF.

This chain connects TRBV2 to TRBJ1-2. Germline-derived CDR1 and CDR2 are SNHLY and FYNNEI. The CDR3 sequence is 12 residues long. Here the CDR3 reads CASRRDPSGYTF. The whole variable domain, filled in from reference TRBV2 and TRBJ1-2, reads EPEVTQTPSHQVTQMGQEVILRCVPISNHLYFYWYRQILGQKVEFLVSFYNNEISEKSEIFDDQFSVERPDGSNFTLKIRSTKLEDSAMYFCASRRDPSGYTFGSGTRLTVV.

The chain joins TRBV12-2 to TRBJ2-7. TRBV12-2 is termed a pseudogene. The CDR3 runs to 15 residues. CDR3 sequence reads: CASRFTAWGNYEQYF.

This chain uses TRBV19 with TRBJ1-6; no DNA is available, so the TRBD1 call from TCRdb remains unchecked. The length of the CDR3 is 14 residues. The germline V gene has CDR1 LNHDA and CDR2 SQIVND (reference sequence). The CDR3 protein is CASSPDREYSPLHF.

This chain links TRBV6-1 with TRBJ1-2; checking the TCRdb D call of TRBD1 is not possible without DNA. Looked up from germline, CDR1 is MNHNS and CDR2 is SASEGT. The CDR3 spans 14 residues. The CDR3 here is CASWKGLQEVGYTF.

CDR3 region: CASSVADSQTYEQYF. The chain is built from TRBV9 and TRBJ2-7; lacking DNA, the TRBD1 call made by TCRdb goes unchecked. Germline V CDR1 and CDR2: SGDLS, YYNGEE. This CDR3 spans 15 amino acids.

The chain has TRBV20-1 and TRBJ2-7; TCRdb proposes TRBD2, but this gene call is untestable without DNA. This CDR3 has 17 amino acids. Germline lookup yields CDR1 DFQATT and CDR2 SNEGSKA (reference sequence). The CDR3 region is CSARDLLSGGDSYEQYF.

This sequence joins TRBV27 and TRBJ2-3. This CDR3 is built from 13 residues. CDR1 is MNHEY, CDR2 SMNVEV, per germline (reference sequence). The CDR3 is CASRKTSPDTQYF.

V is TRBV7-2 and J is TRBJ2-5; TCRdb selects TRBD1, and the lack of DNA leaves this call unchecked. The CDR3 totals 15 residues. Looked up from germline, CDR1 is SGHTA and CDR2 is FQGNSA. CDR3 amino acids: CASSFGGHNKETQYF.

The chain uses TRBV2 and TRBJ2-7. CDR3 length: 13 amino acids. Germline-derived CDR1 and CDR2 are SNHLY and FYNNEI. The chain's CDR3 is CASSSFNSYEQYF.

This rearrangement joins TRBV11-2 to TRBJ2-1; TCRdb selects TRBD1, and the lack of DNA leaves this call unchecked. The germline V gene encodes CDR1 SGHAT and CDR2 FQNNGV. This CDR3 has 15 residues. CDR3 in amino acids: CASSLDGTGAFEQFF.

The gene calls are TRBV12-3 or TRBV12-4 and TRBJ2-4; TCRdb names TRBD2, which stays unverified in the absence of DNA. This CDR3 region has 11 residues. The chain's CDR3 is CASKIREVQYF.

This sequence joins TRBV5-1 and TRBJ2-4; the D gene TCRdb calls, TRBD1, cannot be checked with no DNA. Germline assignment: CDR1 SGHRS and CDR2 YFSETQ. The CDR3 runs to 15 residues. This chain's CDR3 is CASSSLQGSSDIQYF.

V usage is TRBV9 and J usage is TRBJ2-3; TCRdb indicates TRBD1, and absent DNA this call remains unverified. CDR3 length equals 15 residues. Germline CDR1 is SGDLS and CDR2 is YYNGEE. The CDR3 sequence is CASGPRQGGKNTQYF.

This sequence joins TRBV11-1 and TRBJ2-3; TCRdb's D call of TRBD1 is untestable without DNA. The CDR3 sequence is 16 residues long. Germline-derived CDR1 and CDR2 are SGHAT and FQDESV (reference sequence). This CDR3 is CASSVNRGRPTDTQYF. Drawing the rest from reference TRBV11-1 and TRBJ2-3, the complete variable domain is EAEVAQSPRYKITEKSQAVAFWCDPISGHATLYWYRQILGQGPELLVQFQDESVVDDSQLPKDRFSAERLKGVDSTLKIQPAELGDSAMYLCASSVNRGRPTDTQYFGPGTRLTVL.

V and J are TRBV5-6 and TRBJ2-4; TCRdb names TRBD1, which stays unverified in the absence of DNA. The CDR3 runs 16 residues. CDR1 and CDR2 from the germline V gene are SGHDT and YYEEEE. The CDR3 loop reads CASSLQGAGAKNIQYF.

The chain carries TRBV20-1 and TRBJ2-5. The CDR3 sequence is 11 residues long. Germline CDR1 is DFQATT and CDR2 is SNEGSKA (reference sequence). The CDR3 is CSAQLQETQYF.

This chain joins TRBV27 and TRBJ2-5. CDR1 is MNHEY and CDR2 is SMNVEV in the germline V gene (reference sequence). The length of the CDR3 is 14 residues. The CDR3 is CASSWTGYQETQYF.

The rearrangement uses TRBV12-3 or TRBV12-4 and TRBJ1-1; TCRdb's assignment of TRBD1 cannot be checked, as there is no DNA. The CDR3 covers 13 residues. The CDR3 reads CASRDRGSTEAFF.

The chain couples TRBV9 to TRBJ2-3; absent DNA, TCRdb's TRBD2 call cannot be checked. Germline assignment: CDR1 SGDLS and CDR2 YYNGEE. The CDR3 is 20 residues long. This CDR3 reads CASSPRGLAGGFRDTDTQYF. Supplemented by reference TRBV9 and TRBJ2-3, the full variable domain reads DSGVTQTPKHLITATGQRVTLRCSPRSGDLSVYWYQQSLDQGLQFLIQYYNGEERAKGNILERFSAQQFPDLHSELNLSSLELGDSALYFCASSPRGLAGGFRDTDTQYFGPGTRLTVL.

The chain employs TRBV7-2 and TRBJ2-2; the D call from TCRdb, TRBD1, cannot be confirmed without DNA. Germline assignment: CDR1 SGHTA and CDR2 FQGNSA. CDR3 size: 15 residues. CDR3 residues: CASSLFPGVDGELFF.